Each of the 6 T cell receptor beta chains below was sequenced from the same sample in a study of T-cell memory formation after mild COVID-19. From the 5' RACE reads, TCRdb called clonotypes with MiXCR, one entry per CDR3 protein. The sample holds fewer than 150,000 distinct CDR3 sequences; around 15% are singletons and the top ten take around 28%. Sequencing was carried out using PBMCs or a T cell subset sorted from them (not recorded which). These receptor sequences come from an adult woman who had mild COVID-19 (a few samples of this study predate the infection). Cell type and time point are not known.

This clonotype was seen a few times. This chain uses TRBV12-3 or TRBV12-4 with TRBJ1-1, with TRBD1 matching 12 bases. Trimming at V came to 5 bases and at J to 6 bases, leaving 7 bases not matched to a gene. This CDR3 has 15 residues. This CDR3 reads CASSGRGQGASEAFF. The CDR3 DNA is TGTGCCAGCAGTGGAAGGGGACAGGGGGCCTCTGAAGCTTTCTTT.

The chain combines TRBV5-1 with TRBJ2-7, with D possibly being TRBD1 (6 bases). Germline lookup yields CDR1 SGHRS and CDR2 YFSETQ. The CDR3 has 15 amino acids. With 0 bases removed from V and 2 bases from J, the gap between germline ends came to 12 bases. CDR3 amino acids: CASSLARGVAYEQYF. The CDR3 DNA is TGCGCCAGCAGCTTGGCCAGGGGAGTCGCCTACGAGCAGTACTTC.

This clonotype turned up a few times. V and J are TRBV29-1 and TRBJ1-1; D might be TRBD1 (6 bases). This CDR3 has 13 residues. Germline V gene lookup returns CDR1 SQVTM and CDR2 ANQGSEA. Deletions cut 0 bases from V and 7 bases from J, with 12 bases between. CDR3 nucleotides: TGCAGCGTTGAAGAGACAGGCGGTTATGAAGCTTTCTTT. Its translation: CSVEETGGYEAFF. The variable domain in full, completed from reference TRBV29-1 and TRBJ1-1, reads SAVISQKPSRDICQRGTSLTIQCQVDSQVTMMFWYRQQPGQSLTLIATANQGSEATYESGFVIDKFPISRPNLTFSTLTVSNMSPEDSSIYLCSVEETGGYEAFFGQGTRLTVV.

This clonotype has a count of ten or more. The chain employs TRBV6-6 and TRBJ2-1; no clear D. Germline V gene sequence: CDR1 MNHNY, CDR2 SVGAGI (reference sequence). The CDR3 covers 13 residues. V shed 5 bases and J shed 5 bases, with 10 bases lying between them. The CDR3 sequence: CASSHRTDNEQFF. For the CDR3, the DNA is TGTGCCAGCAGTCACCGGACCGACAATGAGCAGTTCTTC.

This clonotype was counted at least ten times. V is TRBV6-2 or TRBV6-3 and J is TRBJ2-7; 7 bases match TRBD2. This CDR3 is 19 amino acids long. V lost 4 bases, J lost 2 bases, and 20 bases stayed unmatched. Germline-derived CDR1 and CDR2 are MNHEY and SVGEGT. CDR3 loop: CASSLLGLRLAKNTYEQYF. The CDR3 DNA reads as TGTGCCAGCAGTTTATTGGGTCTCCGACTAGCCAAAAACACCTACGAGCAGTACTTC.

This clonotype was counted only a few times. This chain connects TRBV7-9 to TRBJ1-5; no clear D gene. V dropped 3 bases and J dropped 3 bases, with 12 bases sitting between them. The CDR3 loop spans 15 amino acids. Germline CDR1 SEHNR, CDR2 FQNEAQ (reference sequence). CDR3 amino acids: CASSFGTLDNQPQHF. The CDR3 DNA is TGTGCCAGCAGCTTCGGCACGCTAGACAATCAGCCCCAGCATTTT.